A single TCR beta chain is shown here with its context. No antigen is known for it. Base quality data are lacking; no much larger clone is found one base away. Whole blood was collected in K2EDTA tubes by collaborating institutions according to the institutions' own protocols. For TCRbeta analysis, collaborators shipped samples as frozen whole blood, isolated PBMCs, or DNA extracted from either of those sample types. V and J are truncated by 6 bases and 2 bases respectively, leaving an intervening sequence of 11 bases. Reading from cysteine to phenylalanine, the CDR3 counts 13 amino acids. Here the CDR3 DNA is all that survives: 39 bases in frame from base 1. This record belongs to a study of blood T cell repertoires in COVID-19 (dated by TCRdb to the early 2020s). Regarding the study in general: The collaborator samples originated in the United States, Italy and Spain and spanned the acute and convalescent phases of COVID-19. The material from the prospective study consisted of cDNA or gDNA derived from T cells, B-cell-depleted T cells, or PBMCs. The dataset comprised deeply sampled blood TCRbeta repertoires from subjects exposed to, actively infected with, or recovered from COVID-19. The repertoires were made available in a free public database intended to serve as a resource for research on the immune response to SARS-CoV-2. Samples were obtained from the ongoing ImmuneRACE study (first 160 participants) and from 1,000 to 1,500 subjects provided by 6 global collaborators. Sample metadata almost always included a de-identified subject ID, COVID-19 status, age in years and sex. Where available, HLA class I and class II types were taken from metadata supplied by the sample provider and were not determined by assay-based typing.

TCRbeta CDR3 regions were amplified from genomic DNA using the immunoSEQ Assay, a bias-controlled multiplex PCR. The study's own analysis went as follows. Nucleated cell counts per sample were estimated from amplification of reference gene primers within the assay. To quantify the absolute abundance of each unique TCRbeta CDR3 rearrangement, sequence reads were collapsed and filtered. Productive Simpson clonality was computed per sample as the square root of Simpson's diversity index over productive rearrangements. The immuneACCESS repertoire file appears here via TCRdb, limited to in-frame rearrangements. These files lack a portion of the clones; in checked studies, under half of the deficit traces to unresolved V genes, and the cause of the others is not known. The V and J calls and the clone size are those of that table, but D and trimming were determined from the DNA. A total of 95,000 to 120,000 clones appear in this sample, about nine tenths of them only once. The ten top clones hold roughly 4.4% of the sample.

Overall study outcomes, separate from this receptor: The amount of clinical and demographic metadata varied by source and participant and was provided uncurated.

The rearranged segments are TRBV12-3 or TRBV12-4 and TRBJ2-7; possibly the D gene is TRBD2, per 5 matching bases. The origin of this receptor is a woman aged 45-65 years with acute or convalescent COVID-19. The sequencing input was peripheral blood. Here the CDR3 is given as CASRRGQTYEQYF. The bases are TGTGCCAGCAGACGCGGGCAGACCTACGAGCAGTACTTC.